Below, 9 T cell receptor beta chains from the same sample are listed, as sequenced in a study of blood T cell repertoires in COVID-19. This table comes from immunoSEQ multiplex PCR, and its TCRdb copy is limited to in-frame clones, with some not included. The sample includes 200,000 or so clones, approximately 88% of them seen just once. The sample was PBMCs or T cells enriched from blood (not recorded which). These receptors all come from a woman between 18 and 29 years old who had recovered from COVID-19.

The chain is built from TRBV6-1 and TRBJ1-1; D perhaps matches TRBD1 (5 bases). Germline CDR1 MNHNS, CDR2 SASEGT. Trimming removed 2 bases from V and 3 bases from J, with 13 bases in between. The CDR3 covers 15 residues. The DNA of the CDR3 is TGTGCCAGCAGTGAACGGATGAAGGGGCACACTGAAGCTTTCTTT. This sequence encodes CASSERMKGHTEAFF.

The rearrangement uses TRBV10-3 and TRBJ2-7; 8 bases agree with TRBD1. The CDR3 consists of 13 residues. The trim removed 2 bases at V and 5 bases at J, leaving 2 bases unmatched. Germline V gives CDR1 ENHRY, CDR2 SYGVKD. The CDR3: CAISEVRGHEQYF. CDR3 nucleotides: TGTGCCATCAGTGAGGTCAGGGGGCACGAGCAGTACTTC.

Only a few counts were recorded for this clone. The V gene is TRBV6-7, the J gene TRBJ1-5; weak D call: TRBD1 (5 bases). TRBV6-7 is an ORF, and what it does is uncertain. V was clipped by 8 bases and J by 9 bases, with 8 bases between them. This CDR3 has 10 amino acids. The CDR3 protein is CASPQGPQHF. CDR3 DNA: TGTGCCAGCCCTCAGGGGCCCCAGCATTTT.

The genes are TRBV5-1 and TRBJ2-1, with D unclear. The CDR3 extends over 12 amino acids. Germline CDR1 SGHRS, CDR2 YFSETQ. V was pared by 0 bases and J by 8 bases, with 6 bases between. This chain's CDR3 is CASSLDRDEQFF. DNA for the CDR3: TGCGCCAGCAGCTTGGACCGGGATGAGCAGTTCTTC.

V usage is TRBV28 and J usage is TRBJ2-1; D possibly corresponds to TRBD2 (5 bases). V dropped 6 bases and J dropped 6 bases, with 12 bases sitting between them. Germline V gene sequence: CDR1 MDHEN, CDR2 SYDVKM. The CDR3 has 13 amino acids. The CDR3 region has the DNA TGTGCCAGCAGCCCCGGACTGATCAATGAGCAGTTCTTC. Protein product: CASSPGLINEQFF.

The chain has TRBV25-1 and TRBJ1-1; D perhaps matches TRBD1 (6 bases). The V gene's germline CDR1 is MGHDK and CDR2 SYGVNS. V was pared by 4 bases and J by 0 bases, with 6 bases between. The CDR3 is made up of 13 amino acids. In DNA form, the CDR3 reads TGTGCCAGCAGTGGGACAGTGAACACTGAAGCTTTCTTT. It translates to CASSGTVNTEAFF.

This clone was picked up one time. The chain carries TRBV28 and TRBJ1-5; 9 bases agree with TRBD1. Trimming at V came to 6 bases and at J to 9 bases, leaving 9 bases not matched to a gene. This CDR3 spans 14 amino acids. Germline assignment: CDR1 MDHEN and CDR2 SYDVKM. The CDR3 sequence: CASSEDRGKLPQHF. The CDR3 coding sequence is TGTGCCAGCAGCGAGGACAGGGGAAAACTGCCCCAGCATTTT.

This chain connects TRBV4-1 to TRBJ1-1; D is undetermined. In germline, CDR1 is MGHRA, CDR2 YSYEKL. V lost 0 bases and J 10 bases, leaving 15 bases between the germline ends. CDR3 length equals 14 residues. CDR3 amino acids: CASSQDRSGQSAFF. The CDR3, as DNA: TGCGCCAGCAGCCAAGATCGGTCAGGTCAGTCAGCTTTCTTT.

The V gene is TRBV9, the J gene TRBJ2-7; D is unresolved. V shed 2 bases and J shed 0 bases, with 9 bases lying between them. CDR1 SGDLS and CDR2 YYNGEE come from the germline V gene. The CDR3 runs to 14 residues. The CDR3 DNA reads TGTGCCAGCAGCGTTGCCGATAGCTCCTACGAGCAGTACTTC. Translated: CASSVADSSYEQYF.